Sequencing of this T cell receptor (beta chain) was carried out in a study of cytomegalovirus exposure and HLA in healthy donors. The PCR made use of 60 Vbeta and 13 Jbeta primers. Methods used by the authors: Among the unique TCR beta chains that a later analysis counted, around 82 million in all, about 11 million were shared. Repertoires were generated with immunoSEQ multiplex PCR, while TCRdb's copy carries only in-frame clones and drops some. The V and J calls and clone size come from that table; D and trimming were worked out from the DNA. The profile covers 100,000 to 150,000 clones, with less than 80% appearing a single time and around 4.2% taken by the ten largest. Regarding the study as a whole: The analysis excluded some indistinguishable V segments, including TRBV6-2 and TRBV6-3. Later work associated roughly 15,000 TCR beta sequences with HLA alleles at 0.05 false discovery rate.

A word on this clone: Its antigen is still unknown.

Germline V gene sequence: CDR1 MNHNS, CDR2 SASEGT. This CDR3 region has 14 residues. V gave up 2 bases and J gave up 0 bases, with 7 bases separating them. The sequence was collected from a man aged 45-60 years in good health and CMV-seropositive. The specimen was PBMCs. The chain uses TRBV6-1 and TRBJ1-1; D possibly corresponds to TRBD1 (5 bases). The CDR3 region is CASSERGVNTEAFF. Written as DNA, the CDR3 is TGTGCCAGCAGTGAACGGGGGGTGAACACTGAAGCTTTCTTT.